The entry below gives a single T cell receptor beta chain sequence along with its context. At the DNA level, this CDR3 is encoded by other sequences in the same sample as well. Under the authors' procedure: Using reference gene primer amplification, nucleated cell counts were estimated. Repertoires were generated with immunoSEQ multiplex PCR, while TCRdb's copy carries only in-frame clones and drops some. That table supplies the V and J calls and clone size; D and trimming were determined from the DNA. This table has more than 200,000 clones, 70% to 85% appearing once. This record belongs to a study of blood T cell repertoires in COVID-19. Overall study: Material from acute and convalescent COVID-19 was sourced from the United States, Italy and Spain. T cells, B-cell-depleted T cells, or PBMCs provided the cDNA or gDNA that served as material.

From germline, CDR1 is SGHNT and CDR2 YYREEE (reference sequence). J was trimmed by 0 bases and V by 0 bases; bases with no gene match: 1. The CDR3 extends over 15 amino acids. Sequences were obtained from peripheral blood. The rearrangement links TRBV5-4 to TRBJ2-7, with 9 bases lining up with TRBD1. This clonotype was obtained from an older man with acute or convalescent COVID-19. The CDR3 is CASSLGGQGSYEQYF. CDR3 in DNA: TGTGCCAGCAGCTTGGGGGGACAGGGCTCCTACGAGCAGTACTTC.